Listed below are T cell receptor beta chains from one sample, sequenced in a study of T cells expressing NK-cell markers. TCRdb reprocessed the 5' RACE reads; each CDR3 protein has one entry and no DNA is given. This sample's table reports 150,000 to 170,000 distinct CDR3 sequences. The sample taken for sequencing was blood T cells: a sorted CD56 or NKG2C T cell subset, CD4+ or CD8+ T cells, or bulk PBMC T cells (not recorded which). The receptors were gathered from a woman aged 45-60 years in good health. Each CDR3 is given with its conserved first and last residue.

CDR3 protein	V gene	J gene
CASSSSDRSSYEQYF	TRBV12-3/TRBV12-4	TRBJ2-7
CASSSGSNEKLFF	TRBV7-9	TRBJ1-4
CASSPGLGQAEQYF	TRBV27	TRBJ2-7
CASSPGVPPYNEQFF	TRBV12-3/TRBV12-4	TRBJ2-1
CASSNSYVGSNQPQHF	TRBV5-6	TRBJ1-5
CASSLYGTVQETQYF	TRBV27	TRBJ2-5
CASSQDWRGTDTQYF	TRBV4-1	TRBJ2-3
CASSLGQLYGYTF	TRBV11-2	TRBJ1-2
CASFNRDRVLETQYF	TRBV28	TRBJ2-5
CASSPAQGPYNEQFF	TRBV5-6	TRBJ2-1
CASSEYINKNIQYF	TRBV25-1	TRBJ2-4
CATTGTGDVIRSYEQYF	TRBV24-1	TRBJ2-7
CASSQDLASGWSSTDTQYF	TRBV4-1	TRBJ2-3
CASSRTGAGGNQPQHF	TRBV7-9	TRBJ1-5
CASSLGTASRLLGYTF	TRBV5-6	TRBJ1-2
CATMTLGLAGAKFF	TRBV6-6	TRBJ2-1
CSARPPTSGLNEQFF	TRBV20-1	TRBJ2-1
CSARGSPSGSNNEQFF	TRBV20-1	TRBJ2-1
CASSTSGTGVYEQYF	TRBV4-1	TRBJ2-7
CASSPSTGRNTEAFF	TRBV6-5	TRBJ1-1
CASSLVSPDTQYF	TRBV5-1	TRBJ2-3
CASGSETEAFF	TRBV25-1	TRBJ1-1
CSAQDRGRYQETQYF	TRBV20-1	TRBJ2-5
CASSGTSGSGTDTQYF	TRBV6-1	TRBJ2-3
CASSERDRGTGELFF	TRBV6-1	TRBJ2-2
CSAGTTENTEAFF	TRBV7-9	TRBJ1-1
CASERSLNPGQGGAKNIQYF	TRBV6-2/TRBV6-3	TRBJ2-4
CASSTRQGSNTEAFF	TRBV27	TRBJ1-1
CASSEGGRTGELFF	TRBV2	TRBJ2-2